A selection of T cell receptor beta chains follows, all from one sample in a study of identical twins. TCRdb fed the 5' RACE reads into MiXCR, producing one record per CDR3 protein. The data contain 450,000 or so distinct CDR3 sequences, 12% to 15% of them seen just once; the ten biggest clones take up about 0.53%. This same sample was also part of a study on yellow fever vaccine responses in identical twins.

The sample was CD4+ T cells sorted from blood. All receptors derive from a woman aged 18-29 years in good health. Each CDR3 is given without its conserved first and last residue. The order of the fields is V gene, D gene, clone size, J gene, CDR3 protein. A D gene is named only where the DNA matches it firmly. Some rows mark clone size as missing; the rest say once, few, many or name a class of expanded clone.

TRBV15,-,few,TRBJ2-3,ATGFQRGFTDTQY
TRBV20-1,TRBD2,few,TRBJ2-5,SATRLAVQETQY
TRBV5-5,TRBD2,-,TRBJ2-7,ASSRGGGGDEQY
TRBV9,TRBD2,few,TRBJ2-7,ASSEGLAGVYEQY
TRBV30,TRBD1,-,TRBJ2-6,GEGQGEITGANVLT
TRBV25-1,TRBD1,-,TRBJ2-7,ASSDRGLMYEQY
TRBV4-3,TRBD2,-,TRBJ2-7,ASSQDFGLAGVPYEQY
TRBV20-1,-,few,TRBJ2-5,SARVLGRETQY
TRBV20-1,-,few,TRBJ2-2,SARDPGVWNGELF
TRBV5-1,TRBD2,-,TRBJ2-7,ASSLAGTSGNYEQY
TRBV24-1,-,few,TRBJ1-5,ATSDFLDSGSNQPQH
TRBV7-3,TRBD2,few,TRBJ2-3,ASSLRKASGGHLSTDTQY
TRBV5-1,-,few,TRBJ2-1,ASSLGGGISSYNEQF
TRBV7-2,-,many,TRBJ2-7,ASSLRVGASYEQY
TRBV28,-,few,TRBJ2-1,ASLSRPYNEQF
TRBV20-1,TRBD2,few,TRBJ2-2,SAREAGVGELF
TRBV5-1,-,few,TRBJ1-3,ASSGMGRSSGNTIY
TRBV29-1,-,few,TRBJ2-7,SVGLLGEQY
TRBV5-6,TRBD2,few,TRBJ2-7,ASSSPGGADYEQY
TRBV20-1,-,-,TRBJ2-7,SGGGATYEQY